The entry below describes one T cell receptor (beta chain). Antigen specificity is unknown. Measured with immunoSEQ multiplex PCR; TCRdb has only the in-frame clones, and not every one. The data hold tens of thousands of clones, with nearly 97% observed a single time. The data stem from a study of T cells in tuberculosis. As for the study in general: In South Africa, adults with active tuberculosis were compared with IGRA-negative and latently infected IGRA-positive adolescents. The study, taken as a whole, reports: A GMM-specific repertoire classifier reached 75% to 90% accuracy, AUROC 0.7 to 0.9. Shorter CDR3-alpha in active tuberculosis partly drove smaller distances.

V was cut by 5 bases and J by 4 bases, with 15 bases left in between. Germline values: CDR1 MNHEY, CDR2 SMNVEV (reference sequence). This CDR3 comprises 14 residues. The sequence was obtained from a donor aged 10-30 years with latent tuberculosis or without tuberculosis infection. Sequenced material: PBMCs. The V gene is TRBV27, the J gene TRBJ2-7; D is unresolved. The CDR3 nucleotides are TGTGCCAGCAGTCCTAAGAGTAGCACATACGAGCAGTACTTC. Encoded protein: CASSPKSSTYEQYF.